One T cell receptor (beta chain) is described in this entry. Per the study methods: Amplified reference gene primers provided the basis for estimating nucleated cell counts. Using immunoSEQ multiplex PCR, the repertoire was profiled, and TCRdb retains in-frame clones only, with some absent. D and trimming come from the DNA, and the V and J calls and clone size come from that table. Of 200,000 to 250,000 clones in the sample, approximately 87% were seen once. This record comes from a study of blood T cell repertoires in COVID-19. Study as a whole: Spain, Italy and the United States supplied samples that represented acute and convalescent COVID-19. T cells, B-cell-depleted T cells, or PBMCs provided the cDNA or gDNA that served as material.

Germline V gives CDR1 SGHRS, CDR2 YFSETQ. Deletions cut 6 bases from V and 5 bases from J, with 20 bases between. The CDR3 loop spans 15 amino acids. Material for sequencing was peripheral blood. The gene calls are TRBV5-1 and TRBJ2-5; D might be TRBD2 (5 bases). The sequence derives from a woman in her seventies with active or convalescent COVID-19. DNA of the CDR3: TGCGCCAGCACTAGAGGGCAGGCTTTGGAGGAGACCCAGTACTTC. Protein product: CASTRGQALEETQYF.